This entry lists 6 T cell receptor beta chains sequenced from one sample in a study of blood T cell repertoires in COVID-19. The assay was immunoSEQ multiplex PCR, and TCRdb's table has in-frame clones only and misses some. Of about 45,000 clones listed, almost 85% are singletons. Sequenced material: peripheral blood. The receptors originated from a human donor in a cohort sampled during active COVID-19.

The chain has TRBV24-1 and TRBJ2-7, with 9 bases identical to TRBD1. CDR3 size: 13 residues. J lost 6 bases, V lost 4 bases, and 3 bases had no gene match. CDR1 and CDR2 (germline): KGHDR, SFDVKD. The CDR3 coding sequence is TGTGCCACCAGTGAGGGACAGGGATTCGAGCAGTACTTC. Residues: CATSEGQGFEQYF.

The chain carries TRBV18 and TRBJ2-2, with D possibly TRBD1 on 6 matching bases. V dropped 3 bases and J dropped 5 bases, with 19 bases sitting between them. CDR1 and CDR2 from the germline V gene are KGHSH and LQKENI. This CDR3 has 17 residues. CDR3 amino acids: CASSPLGPGESTGELFF. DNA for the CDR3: TGTGCCAGCTCACCCCTCGGCCCAGGGGAGAGTACCGGGGAGCTGTTTTTT.

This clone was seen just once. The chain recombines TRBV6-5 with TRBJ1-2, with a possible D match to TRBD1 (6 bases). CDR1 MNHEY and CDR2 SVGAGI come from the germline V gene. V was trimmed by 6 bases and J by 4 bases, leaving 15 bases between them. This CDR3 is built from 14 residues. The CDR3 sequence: CASSRDRFGYGYTF. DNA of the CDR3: TGTGCCAGCAGCCGCGACAGGTTCGGCTATGGCTACACCTTC.

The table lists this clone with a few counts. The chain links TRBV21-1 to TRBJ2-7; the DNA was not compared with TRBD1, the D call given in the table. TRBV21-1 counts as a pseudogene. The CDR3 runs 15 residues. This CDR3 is CASSDLDRSSYEQYF. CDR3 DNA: TGTGCCAGCAGCGACCTGGACAGAAGCTCCTACGAGCAGTACTTC.

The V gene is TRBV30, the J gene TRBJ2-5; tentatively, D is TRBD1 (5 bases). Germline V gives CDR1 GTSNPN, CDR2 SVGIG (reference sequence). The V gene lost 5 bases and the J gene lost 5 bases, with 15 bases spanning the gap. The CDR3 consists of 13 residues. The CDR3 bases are TGTGCCTGGGGAAGGGGAACGTCGGAGACCCAGTACTTC. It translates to CAWGRGTSETQYF.

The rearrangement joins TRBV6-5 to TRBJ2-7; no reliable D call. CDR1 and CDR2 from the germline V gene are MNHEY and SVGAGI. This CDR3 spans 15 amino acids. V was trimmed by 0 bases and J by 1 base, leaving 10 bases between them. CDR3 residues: CASSYSSQLSYEQYF. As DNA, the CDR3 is TGTGCCAGCAGTTACTCGTCACAGCTATCCTACGAGCAGTACTTC.